This T cell receptor beta chain is from a study of OX40 agonist ivuxolimab in advanced cancers. The length of the CDR3 is 11 residues. Germline lookup yields CDR1 MNHEY and CDR2 SVGAGI. V dropped 7 bases and J dropped 4 bases, with 6 bases sitting between them. General study results and limits: At doses 0.1 to 3.0 mg/kg, CD4+ and CD8+ clones expanded.

Generated by immunoSEQ multiplex PCR, the TCRdb table keeps only in-frame clones and is missing some. The repertoire consists of 60,000 to 75,000 clones, with approximately 80% occurring once and the leading ten covering about 1.5%. In its sample, this clone was seen a few times. Its target is unknown. This chain uses TRBV6-5 with TRBJ2-3, with D unresolved. Specimen: CD4+ or CD8+ T cells sorted from blood, collected in a trial of the OX40 agonist ivuxolimab. This sequence originates from an adult with an advanced solid tumor such as melanoma, head and neck, liver or kidney cancer. The CDR3 loop reads CASKRADTQYF. CDR3 nucleotide sequence: TGTGCCAGCAAAAGGGCAGATACGCAGTATTTT.